The T cell receptor beta chain under discussion was sequenced for a study of blood T cell repertoires in COVID-19. Study information: Donors in the United States, Italy and Spain gave samples during acute or convalescent COVID-19. In each case, the material was cDNA or gDNA derived from T cells, B-cell-depleted T cells, or PBMCs.

The trim removed 8 bases at V and 3 bases at J, leaving 14 bases unmatched. CDR1 and CDR2 (germline): MDHEN, SYDVKM. The CDR3 extends over 16 amino acids. The method was immunoSEQ multiplex PCR; TCRdb's version includes in-frame clones alone and lacks a portion of them. The sample has approximately 290,000 clones, approximately 85% seen once; the top ten hold approximately 4%. Cohorts were based on clinical histories the participants reported. What the recovered Cohort 3 donors had was two negative PCRs, clearance, or symptom resolution. The rearrangement joins TRBV28 to TRBJ2-7; TRBD2 agrees at 9 bases. This TCR was recovered from a woman under 40 who had recovered from COVID-19. Sequencing input: PBMCs or T cells enriched from blood (not recorded which). The CDR3 region is CASYRRASGALYEQYF. In DNA, the CDR3 is TGTGCCAGCTACCGCCGGGCTAGCGGGGCTCTCTACGAGCAGTACTTC.